Sequencing of this T cell receptor beta chain was carried out in a study of regulatory T cells in long-lasting Graves disease. The time point here: persistent/refractory GD, antithyroid drugs over 5 years with positive TRAb. The TCR library used RNA extracted from PBMCs. Graves' disease diagnosis used American Thyroid Association guidelines. CDR1 is SGHRS, CDR2 YFSETQ, per germline. This CDR3 contains 14 residues. The V gene lost 0 bases and the J gene lost 5 bases, with 12 bases spanning the gap. Arm-PCR of CDR3 regions and iRepertoire HTBI primers were used to build TCR beta libraries. TCRdb processed the multiplex PCR reads anew with MiXCR; each CDR3 protein has one entry. The repertoire holds hundreds of thousands of distinct CDR3 sequences, with about 20% as singletons.

This TCR was sampled from a female donor with Graves disease. This chain links TRBV5-1 with TRBJ2-7; unclear D gene. The sequences come from peripheral blood mononuclear cells (PBMCs), collected when the disease was refractory, from a patient treated with antithyroid drugs. The CDR3 sequence is CASSLDWMPNEQYF. In DNA form, the CDR3 reads TGCGCCAGCAGCTTGGATTGGATGCCCAACGAGCAGTACTTC.